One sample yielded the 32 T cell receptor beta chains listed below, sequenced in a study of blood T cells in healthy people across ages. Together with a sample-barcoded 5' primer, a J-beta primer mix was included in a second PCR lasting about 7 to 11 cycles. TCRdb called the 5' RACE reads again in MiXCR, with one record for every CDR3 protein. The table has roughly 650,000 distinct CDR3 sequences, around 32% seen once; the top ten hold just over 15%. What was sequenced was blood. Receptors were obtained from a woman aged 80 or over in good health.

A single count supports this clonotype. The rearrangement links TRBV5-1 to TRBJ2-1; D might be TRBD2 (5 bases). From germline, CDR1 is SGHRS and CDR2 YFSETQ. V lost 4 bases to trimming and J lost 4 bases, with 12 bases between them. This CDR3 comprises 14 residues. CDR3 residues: CASSADGKYNEQFF. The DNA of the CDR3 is TGCGCCAGCAGCGCGGACGGGAAGTACAATGAGCAGTTCTTC.

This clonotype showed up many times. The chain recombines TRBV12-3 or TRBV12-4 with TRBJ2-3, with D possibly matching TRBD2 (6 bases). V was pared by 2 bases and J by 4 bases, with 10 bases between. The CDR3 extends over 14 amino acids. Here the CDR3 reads CASSLRRGADTQYF. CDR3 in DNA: TGTGCCAGCAGTTTAAGGAGGGGAGCAGATACGCAGTATTTT.

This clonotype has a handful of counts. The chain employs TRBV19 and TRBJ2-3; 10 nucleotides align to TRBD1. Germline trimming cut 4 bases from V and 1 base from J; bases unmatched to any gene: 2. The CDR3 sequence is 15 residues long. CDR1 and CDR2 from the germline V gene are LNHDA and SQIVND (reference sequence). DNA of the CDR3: TGTGCCAGTAGTACGACAGGGGGCGGCACAGATACGCAGTATTTT. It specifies CASSTTGGGTDTQYF.

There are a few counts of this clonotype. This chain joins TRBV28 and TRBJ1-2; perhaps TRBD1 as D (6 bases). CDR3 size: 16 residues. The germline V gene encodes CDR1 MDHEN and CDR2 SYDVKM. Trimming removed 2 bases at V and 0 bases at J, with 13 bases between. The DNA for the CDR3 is TGTGCCAGCAGTTTAGGAGGGGGGGAAGCTAACTATGGCTACACCTTC. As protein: CASSLGGGEANYGYTF.

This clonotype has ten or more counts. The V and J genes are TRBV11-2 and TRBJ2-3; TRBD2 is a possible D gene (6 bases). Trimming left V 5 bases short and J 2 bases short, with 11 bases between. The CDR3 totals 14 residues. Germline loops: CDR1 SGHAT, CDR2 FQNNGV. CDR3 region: CASSGGVFTDTQYF. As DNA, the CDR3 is TGTGCCAGCAGCGGCGGGGTTTTCACAGATACGCAGTATTTT.

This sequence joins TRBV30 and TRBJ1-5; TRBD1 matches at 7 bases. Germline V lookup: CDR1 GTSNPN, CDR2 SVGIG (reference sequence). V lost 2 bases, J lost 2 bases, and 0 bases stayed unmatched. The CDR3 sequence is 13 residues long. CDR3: CAWSRGRNQPQHF. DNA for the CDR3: TGTGCCTGGAGTAGGGGGCGCAATCAGCCCCAGCATTTT.

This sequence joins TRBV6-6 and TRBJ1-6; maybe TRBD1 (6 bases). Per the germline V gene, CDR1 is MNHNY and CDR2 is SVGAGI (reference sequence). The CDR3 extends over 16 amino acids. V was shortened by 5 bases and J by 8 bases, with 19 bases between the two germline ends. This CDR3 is CASSDYLAGAHSPLHF. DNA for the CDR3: TGTGCCAGCAGTGACTATCTCGCAGGGGCCCATTCACCCCTCCACTTT.

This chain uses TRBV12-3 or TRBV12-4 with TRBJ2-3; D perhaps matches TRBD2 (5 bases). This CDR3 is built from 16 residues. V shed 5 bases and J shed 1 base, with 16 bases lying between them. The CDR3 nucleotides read TGTGCCAGCAGTAACGGGAATAGAGTGGGCACAGATACGCAGTATTTT. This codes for CASSNGNRVGTDTQYF.

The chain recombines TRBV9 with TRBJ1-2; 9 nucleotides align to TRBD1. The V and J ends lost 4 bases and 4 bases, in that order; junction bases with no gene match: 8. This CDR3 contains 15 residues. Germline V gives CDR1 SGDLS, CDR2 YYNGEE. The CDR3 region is CASSQRTGVGYGYTF. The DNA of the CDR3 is TGTGCCAGCAGCCAGAGGACAGGGGTTGGCTATGGCTACACCTTC.

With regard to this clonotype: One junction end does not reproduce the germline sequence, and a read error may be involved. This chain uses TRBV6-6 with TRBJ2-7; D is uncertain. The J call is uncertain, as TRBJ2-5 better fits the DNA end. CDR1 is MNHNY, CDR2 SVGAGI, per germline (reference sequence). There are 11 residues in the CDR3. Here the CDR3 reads CANSYLETQYF. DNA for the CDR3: TGTGCCAACAGTTACCTCGAGACCCAGTACTTC.

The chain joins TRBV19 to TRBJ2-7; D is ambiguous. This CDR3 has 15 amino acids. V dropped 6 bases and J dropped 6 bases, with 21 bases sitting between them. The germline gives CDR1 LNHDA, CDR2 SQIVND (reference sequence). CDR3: CASSLSAAAAGEQYF. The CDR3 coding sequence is TGTGCCAGTAGCCTATCCGCGGCGGCCGCCGGCGAGCAGTACTTC.

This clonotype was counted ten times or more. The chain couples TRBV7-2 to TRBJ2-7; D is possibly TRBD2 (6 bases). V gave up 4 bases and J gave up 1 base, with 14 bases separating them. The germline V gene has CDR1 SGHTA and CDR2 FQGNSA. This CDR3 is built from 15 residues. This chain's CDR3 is CASSSSGTHSYEQYF. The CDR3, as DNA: TGTGCCAGCAGCTCCTCAGGGACTCATTCCTACGAGCAGTACTTC.

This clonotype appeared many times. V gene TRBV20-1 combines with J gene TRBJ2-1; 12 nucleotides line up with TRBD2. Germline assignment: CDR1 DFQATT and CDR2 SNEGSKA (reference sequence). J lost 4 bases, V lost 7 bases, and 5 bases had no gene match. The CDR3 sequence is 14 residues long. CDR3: CSVTGTSGYNEQFF. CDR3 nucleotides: TGCAGTGTAACCGGGACTAGCGGGTACAATGAGCAGTTCTTC.

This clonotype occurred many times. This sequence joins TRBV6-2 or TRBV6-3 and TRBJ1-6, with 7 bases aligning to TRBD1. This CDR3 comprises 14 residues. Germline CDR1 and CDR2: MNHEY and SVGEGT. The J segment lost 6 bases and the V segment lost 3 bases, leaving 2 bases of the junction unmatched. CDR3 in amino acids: CASSYSGGNSPLHF. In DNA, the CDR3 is TGTGCCAGCAGTTATTCAGGGGGTAATTCACCCCTCCACTTT.

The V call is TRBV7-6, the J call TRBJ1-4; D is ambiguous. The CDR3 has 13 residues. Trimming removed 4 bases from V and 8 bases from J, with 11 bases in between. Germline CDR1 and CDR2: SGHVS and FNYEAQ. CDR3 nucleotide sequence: TGTGCCAGCAGCTCGCTCCAAGGGGAAAAACTGTTTTTT. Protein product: CASSSLQGEKLFF.

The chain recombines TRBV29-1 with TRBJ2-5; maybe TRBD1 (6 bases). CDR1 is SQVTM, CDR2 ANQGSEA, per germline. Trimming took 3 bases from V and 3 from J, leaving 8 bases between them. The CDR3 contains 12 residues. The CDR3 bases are TGCAGCGTTGAGGACAGAAAAGAGACCCAGTACTTC. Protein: CSVEDRKETQYF. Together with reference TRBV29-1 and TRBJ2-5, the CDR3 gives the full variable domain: SAVISQKPSRDICQRGTSLTIQCQVDSQVTMMFWYRQQPGQSLTLIATANQGSEATYESGFVIDKFPISRPNLTFSTLTVSNMSPEDSSIYLCSVEDRKETQYFGPGTRLLVL.

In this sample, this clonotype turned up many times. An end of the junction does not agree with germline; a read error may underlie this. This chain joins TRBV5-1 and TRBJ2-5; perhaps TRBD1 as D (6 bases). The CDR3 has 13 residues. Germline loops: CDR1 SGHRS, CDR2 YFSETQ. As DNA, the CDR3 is TGTGCCAGCAGCTTAGGGGGACAAGAGACCCAGTACTTC. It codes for CASSLGGQETQYF.

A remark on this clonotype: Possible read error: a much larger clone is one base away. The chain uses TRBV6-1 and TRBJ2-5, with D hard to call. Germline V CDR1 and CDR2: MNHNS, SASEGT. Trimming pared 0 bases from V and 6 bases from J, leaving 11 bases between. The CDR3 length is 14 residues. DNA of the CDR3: TGTGCCAGCAGTGAAGCCGGTGCCGGCAAGACCCAGTACTTC. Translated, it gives CASSEAGAGKTQYF.

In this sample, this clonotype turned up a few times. For the CDR3, the DNA is TGCAGCGTTGGGGGCCAGGGTAATTCACCCCTCCACTTT. Protein: CSVGGQGNSPLHF. V gene TRBV29-1 combines with J gene TRBJ1-6; D is perhaps TRBD1 (5 bases). The CDR3 has 13 amino acids. Germline V lookup: CDR1 SQVTM, CDR2 ANQGSEA. The V gene lost 4 bases and the J gene lost 6 bases, with 10 bases spanning the gap.

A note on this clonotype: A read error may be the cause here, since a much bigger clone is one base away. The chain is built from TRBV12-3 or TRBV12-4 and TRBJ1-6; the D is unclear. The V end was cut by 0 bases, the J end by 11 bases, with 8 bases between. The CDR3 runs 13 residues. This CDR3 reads CASSLARNPPLHF. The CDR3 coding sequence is TGTGCCAGCAGTTTAGCGCGGAATCCACCCCTCCACTTT.

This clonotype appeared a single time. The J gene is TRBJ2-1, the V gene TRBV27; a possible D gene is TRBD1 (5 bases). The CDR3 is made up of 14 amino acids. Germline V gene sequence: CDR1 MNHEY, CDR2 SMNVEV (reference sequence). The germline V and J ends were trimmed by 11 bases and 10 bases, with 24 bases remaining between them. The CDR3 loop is CACSRQIQRAEQFF. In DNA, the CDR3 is TGTGCCTGTAGTCGACAGATACAAAGGGCCGAGCAGTTCTTC.

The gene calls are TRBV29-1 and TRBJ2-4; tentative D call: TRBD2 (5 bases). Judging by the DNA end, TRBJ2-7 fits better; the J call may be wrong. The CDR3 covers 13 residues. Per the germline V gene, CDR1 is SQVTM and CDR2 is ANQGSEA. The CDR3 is CSVGGPHGYEQYF. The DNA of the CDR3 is TGCAGCGTAGGAGGACCGCACGGGTACGAGCAGTACTTC.

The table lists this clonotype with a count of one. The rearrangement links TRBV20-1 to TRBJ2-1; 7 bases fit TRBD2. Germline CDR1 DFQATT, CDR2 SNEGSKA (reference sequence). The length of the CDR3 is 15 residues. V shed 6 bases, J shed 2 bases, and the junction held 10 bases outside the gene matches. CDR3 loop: CSAPLGGRTYNEQFF. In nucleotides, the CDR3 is TGCAGTGCCCCCCTGGGGGGGAGGACCTACAATGAGCAGTTCTTC.

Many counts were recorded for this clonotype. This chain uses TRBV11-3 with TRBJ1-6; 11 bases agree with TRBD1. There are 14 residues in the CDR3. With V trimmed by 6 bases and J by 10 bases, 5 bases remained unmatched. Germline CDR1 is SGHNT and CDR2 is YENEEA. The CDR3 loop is CASSTGTGGSPLHF. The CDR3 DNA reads TGTGCCAGCAGTACCGGGACAGGGGGGTCACCCCTCCACTTT.

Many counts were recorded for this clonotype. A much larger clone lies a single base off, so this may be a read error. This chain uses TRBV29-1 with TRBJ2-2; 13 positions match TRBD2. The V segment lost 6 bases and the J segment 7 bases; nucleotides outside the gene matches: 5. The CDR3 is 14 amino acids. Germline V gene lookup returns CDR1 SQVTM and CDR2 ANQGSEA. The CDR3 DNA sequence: TGCAGCGTCGGGACTAGCGGGGTCTGCGGGGAGCTGTTTTTT. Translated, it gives CSVGTSGVCGELFF.

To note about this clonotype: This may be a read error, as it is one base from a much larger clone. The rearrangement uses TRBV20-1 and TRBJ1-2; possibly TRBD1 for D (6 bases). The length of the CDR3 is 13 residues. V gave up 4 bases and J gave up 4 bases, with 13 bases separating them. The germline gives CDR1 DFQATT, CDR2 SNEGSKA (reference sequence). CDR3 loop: CSATQTGCYGYTF. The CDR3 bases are TGCAGTGCTACCCAGACAGGTTGCTATGGCTACACCTTC.

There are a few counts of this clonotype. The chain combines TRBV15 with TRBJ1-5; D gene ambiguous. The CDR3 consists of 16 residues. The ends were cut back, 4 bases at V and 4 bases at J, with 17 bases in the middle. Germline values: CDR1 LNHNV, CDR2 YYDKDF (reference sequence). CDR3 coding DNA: TGTGCCACCAGCAACCCCGTCCCGTCGGGGAATCAGCCCCAGCATTTT. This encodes CATSNPVPSGNQPQHF. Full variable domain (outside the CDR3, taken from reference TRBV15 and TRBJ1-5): DAMVIQNPRYQVTQFGKPVTLSCSQTLNHNVMYWYQQKSSQAPKLLFHYYDKDFNNEADTPDNFQSRRPNTSFCFLDIRSPGLGDTAMYLCATSNPVPSGNQPQHFGDGTRLSIL.

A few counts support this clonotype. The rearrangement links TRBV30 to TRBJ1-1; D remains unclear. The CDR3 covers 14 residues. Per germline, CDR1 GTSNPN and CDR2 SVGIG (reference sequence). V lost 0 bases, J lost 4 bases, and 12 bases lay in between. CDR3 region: CAWSVKGWATEAFF. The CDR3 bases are TGTGCCTGGAGTGTAAAAGGGTGGGCCACTGAAGCTTTCTTT.

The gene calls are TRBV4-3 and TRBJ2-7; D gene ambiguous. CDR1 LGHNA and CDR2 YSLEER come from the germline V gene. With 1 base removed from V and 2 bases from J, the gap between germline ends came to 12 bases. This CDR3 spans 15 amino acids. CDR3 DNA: TGCGCCAGCAGCCAAGGGATGGTGGCAGCCTACGAGCAGTACTTC. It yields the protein CASSQGMVAAYEQYF.

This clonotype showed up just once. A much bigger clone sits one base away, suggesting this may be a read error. CDR3 loop: CASTEERKGPYEQYF. The CDR3 nucleotides are TGTGCCAGCACCGAAGAGAGGAAGGGGCCCTACGAGCAGTACTTC. This rearrangement joins TRBV6-1 to TRBJ2-7; possible D gene TRBD1, 5 bases. Trimming stripped 7 bases from V and 2 bases from J, with 18 bases between. Germline lookup yields CDR1 MNHNS and CDR2 SASEGT. The CDR3 sequence is 15 residues long.

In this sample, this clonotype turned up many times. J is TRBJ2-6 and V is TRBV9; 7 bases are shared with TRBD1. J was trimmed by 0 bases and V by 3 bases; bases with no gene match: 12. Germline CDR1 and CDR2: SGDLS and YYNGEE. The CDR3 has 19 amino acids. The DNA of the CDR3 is TGTGCCAGCAGCGCTCGACCGGGACAGCCACTCTCTGGGGCCAACGTCCTGACTTTC. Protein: CASSARPGQPLSGANVLTF.

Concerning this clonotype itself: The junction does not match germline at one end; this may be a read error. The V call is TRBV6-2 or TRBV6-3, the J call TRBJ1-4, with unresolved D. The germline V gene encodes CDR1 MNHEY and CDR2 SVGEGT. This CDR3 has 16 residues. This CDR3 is CASSFPPRRKSEKRIF. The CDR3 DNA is TGTGCCAGCAGCTTCCCTCCCCGGAGGAAGAGTGAAAAACGGATTTTT.